The sequence of this T cell receptor beta chain was determined in a study of identical twins. Findings and caveats of the study: In zero-insertion analyses, partial confounding could arise from invariant MAIT and iNKT cells.

Through template switching, a universal primer site was introduced, and the cDNA contained unique molecular identifiers. TCRdb independently ran MiXCR on the 5' RACE reads; one entry per CDR3 protein. Among 690,000 or so distinct CDR3 sequences listed, around 8.3% were seen once. In every case, the donor was a healthy Caucasian. As to this clonotype: No antigen is known for it.

V was pared by 5 bases and J by 3 bases, with 12 bases between. The CDR3 is 14 residues long. Germline CDR1 and CDR2: SGHAT and FQNNGV. The same data also went into a second study, on yellow fever vaccine responses in identical twins. That publication notes: On the reported evidence, twins' vaccine T cell responses seemed partly convergent and partly personalized.

This chain joins TRBV11-2 and TRBJ2-3; unclear D gene. The TCR sequence derives from a woman aged 18 to 35 in good health. The sample comprised PBMCs. The CDR3 is CASSESYYTDTQYF. The CDR3, as DNA: TGTGCCAGCAGCGAATCTTATTATACAGATACGCAGTATTTT.